The sequence of this T cell receptor (beta chain) was determined in a study of CD8+CD57+ T cells in acquired aplastic anemia (dated by TCRdb to the late 2010s). With respect to the entire study: Extracted DNA from sorted CD4+ and CD8+ cells averaged around 2.9 ug, ranging from 0.2 to 27.4 ug. Mean read counts for healthy donor samples were about 10.8 million for CD4+ cells and roughly 12 million for CD8+ cells.

The study deep-sequenced TCR repertoires of sorted CD4+ and CD8+ blood T cells from severe aplastic anemia patients and healthy subjects. Ficoll-Paque density gradient centrifugation was used to isolate peripheral blood mononuclear cells. CD4+ and CD8+ T cells were sorted by FACS or magnetic beads before DNA extraction. Its CDR3 holds 16 amino acids, cysteine through phenylalanine. The sequence is cut down to CDR3 DNA, 48 bases in frame from base 1. Via the germline V gene (reference sequence), CDR1 is LNHDA and CDR2 SQIVND. V sheds 3 bases and J sheds 6 bases, leaving 18 bases between their ends. Overall study results and their limits: No significant difference in CD8+ Simpson's diversity was found between patients and healthy controls (P=0.060). Some 31 CD8+ CDR3 sequences were shared between patients and controls but appeared highly expressed in patients and within their immunodominant clones.

Genomic DNA served as template for TCR beta VDJ combination and CDR3 sequence profiling. TCR repertoire sequencing was run on an Illumina HiSeq 2000. For the original study's pipeline: Repertoire assessment relied on Simpson's diversity index, CDR3 size and DJ length profiles, and TRBV/TRBJ rearrangement plots. The most abundant DNA sequence in the deep sequencing data was taken as the immunodominant clone. CDR3 amino acid sequences were checked for sharing across subjects and were also compared against the VDJdb database and published repertoires. The raw public reads went through TCRdb reprocessing: fastp at Q25, MiXCR clone calling, in-frame beta chains kept. Each CDR3 protein appears once, grouped with its most common genes and DNA. It is TCRdb's table, rather than the study itself, that gives the V and J calls and clone size. Present in this sample are over 150,000 distinct CDR3 sequences, approximately 49% of which were seen just once. The ten largest make up roughly 15% of the sample.

About this clonotype itself: Its antigen has not been determined. It has no much larger one-base neighbor in the sample; base qualities were not kept.

The sequence joins TRBV19 to TRBJ2-1, with the D gene call left open. This TCR came from a human donor in good health, serving as a control. Specimen: sorted CD4+, CD8+, or CD8+CD57+ T cells (not recorded which) from PBMCs. The bases are TGTGCCAGTAGTATCATAGACACTCCAGTTCTCAATGAGCAGTTCTTC. This gives the protein CASSIIDTPVLNEQFF.